This T cell receptor beta chain was sequenced in a study of cytomegalovirus exposure and HLA in healthy donors. The CDR3 contains 14 residues. V lost 4 bases, J lost 10 bases, and 20 bases lay in between. The germline V gene encodes CDR1 SGDLS and CDR2 YYNGEE. The PCR had 60 Vbeta and 13 Jbeta primers. The assay was immunoSEQ multiplex PCR, and TCRdb's table has in-frame clones only and misses some. This table holds around 300,000 clones, about 87% found once. The chain carries TRBV9 and TRBJ1-1; weak D call: TRBD1 (5 bases). The specimen was PBMCs. This TCR came from a woman aged 18-29 years in good health and CMV-seronegative. The CDR3 is CASSSSGRGVGAFF. CDR3 DNA sequence: TGTGCCAGCAGCTCATCAGGGAGGGGAGTCGGAGCTTTCTTT.